The entry that follows covers one T cell receptor beta chain sequence. The antigen this receptor binds is unknown. No much larger clonotype is one base removed from it; base qualities were not supplied. This specimen comes from a study of shared clonotypes between healthy human individuals (dated by TCRdb to 2018 to 2021). In terms of the full investigation: The cohort comprised two women and a few men aged 18 to 49 years. For each donor, CD4 naive and CD4 memory were each run on three plates, CD8 naive on two plates, and CD8 memory on one plate. To estimate repertoire size and how much clonotypes are shared between individuals, the study performed deep sequencing of blood TCR repertoires from five healthy adults. To increase sequencing depth and limit assay-specific biases, different laboratories used diverse techniques to prepare libraries and sequence TCR repertoires. Leukapheresis yielded between about 0.85 and 9.5 billion PBMCs per donor.

Beyond this particular receptor, the publication reports: Sampling was restricted to blood, and TCR repertoires in tissues likely differ from the TCR repertoires found in blood. Rarefaction of sorted-subset datasets indicated incomplete sequencing despite the large sequencing depth. Higher generation probabilities were observed for clonotypes shared by all four sorted-subset donors than for non-shared clonotypes. Pairwise subsampling indicated that sequencing depth was expected to affect the degree of clonotype sharing among donors. Estimated clonotype richness was generally larger for naive than for memory subsets. About 5% of naive CD4, roughly 3.6% of naive CD8, 2.3% of memory CD4, and 0.4% of memory CD8 clonotypes were shared across a handful of donors. Because the study included a small number of donors, the genetic and exposure-history diversity represented was limited.

Using the deep immunoSEQ assay, multiplex PCR amplified TCR CDR3 regions from genomic DNA. Extracted genomic DNA from each cell subset was distributed evenly across all wells of several immunoSEQ 96-well plates, and each plate was treated as a replicate. For sorted subsets, each replicate PCR was loaded with around 200 ng genomic DNA, equivalent to approximately 33,000 T cell genomes. The purified libraries were quantified using a Qubit 3.0 fluorometer, sized with a Bioanalyzer 2100, and then quantified again using the KAPA Library Quantification kit. Each immunoSEQ 96-well plate was sequenced on its own single-read 150-cycle Illumina NextSeq 550 flow cell. In the authors' own workflow: Because the immunoSEQ output held only junctional sequences and lacked quality scores, the filtering could not match the filtering applied to full-length reads. Sequences were annotated with PyIR, a Python wrapper for IgBLAST v1.9, and V/J genes and CDR3 were assigned using IMGT germline references. Reads were filtered out if the reads had weak V/J assignments (E-value above 1e-6), no CDR3, stop codons, out-of-frame junctions, or ambiguous translated residues. V3J clonotypes were defined by identical inferred V gene, J gene, and CDR3 amino acid sequence. The percentage overlap between two repertoires was calculated by dividing the number of shared unique clonotypes by the size of the smaller repertoire. Richness of each repertoire was evaluated using RTK rarefaction, the Chao1 estimator, and Recon v2.1 estimates of unobserved clonotypes. Generation probabilities were computed with OLGA for all TCRbeta clonotypes obtained by the gDNA method from a few donors. TCRdb retrieved this table from immuneACCESS and kept in-frame rearrangements only. Not all clones are present; in checked studies, unresolved V genes account for under half, and no reason is known for the remainder. V, J and clone size are taken as reported in that table, and D and trimming were inferred from the DNA itself. The sample has millions of clones on record, less than 95% of them singletons. The ten largest clones represent 0.85% to 1.3% of the sample.

CD8 naive samples consisted of CD45RO-negative cells that were positively selected for CCR7, yielding a CD45RA+CCR7+ population without TemRA cells. Donors were healthy HIV-negative adults with no recently reported acute infections or vaccinations. All donors were Caucasian adults living in Nashville, Tennessee, USA. After blood collection by leukapheresis, PBMCs were isolated using Ficoll-Histopaque density gradient centrifugation and then cryopreserved in the vapor phase of liquid nitrogen. Analytical flow cytometry was used to check the purity and quantity of each magnetically sorted T cell population. Each sorted fraction had its genomic DNA isolated and then quantified by UV absorbance on a Nanodrop 2000c. CDR1 is given as SGHVS and CDR2 as FQNEAQ, both from the germline V gene. Reading from cysteine to phenylalanine, the CDR3 counts 14 amino acids. Only CDR3 DNA remains: 42 bases, in frame from the first base. V drops 1 base and J drops 2 bases, leaving 9 bases in between.

The V gene is TRBV7-8 and the J gene is TRBJ2-7; the D gene lacks a confident call. Sequencing used naive CD8+ T cells sorted from blood. The label giving this sample's cell subset or site can be read as: CD45RA+CCR7+. The receptor comes from a man between 18 and 35 years old in good health. The DNA reads TGTGCCAGCAGCTTAGGGAGCAGGACCTACGAGCAGTACTTC. It encodes CASSLGSRTYEQYF.